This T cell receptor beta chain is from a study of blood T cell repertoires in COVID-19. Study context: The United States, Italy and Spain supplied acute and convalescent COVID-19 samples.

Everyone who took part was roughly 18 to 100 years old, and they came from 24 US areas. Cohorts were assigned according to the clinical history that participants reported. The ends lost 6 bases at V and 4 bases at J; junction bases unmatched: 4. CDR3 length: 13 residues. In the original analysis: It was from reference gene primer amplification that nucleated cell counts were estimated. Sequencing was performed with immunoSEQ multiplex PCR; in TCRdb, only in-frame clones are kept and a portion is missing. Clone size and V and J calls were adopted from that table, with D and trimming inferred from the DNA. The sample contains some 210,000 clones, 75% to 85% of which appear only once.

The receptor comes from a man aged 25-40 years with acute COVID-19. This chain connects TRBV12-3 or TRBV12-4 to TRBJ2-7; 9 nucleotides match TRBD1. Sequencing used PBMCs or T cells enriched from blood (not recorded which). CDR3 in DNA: TGTGCCAGCAGCTTCGGGACAGGGTACGAGCAGTACTTC. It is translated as CASSFGTGYEQYF.